A single sample is the source of the 13 T cell receptor beta chains below, sequenced in a study of T cells in Graves' hyperthyroidism and ophthalmopathy. Researchers took RNA transcripts and amplified the TCR beta CDR3 regions from them. Initially, a first-round RT-PCR of the TCR CDR3 employed the HTBI primer set. TCRdb analysed the multiplex PCR reads with MiXCR anew, one entry per CDR3 protein. The sample holds about 400,000 distinct CDR3 sequences, 15% seen once. What was sequenced was blood. The receptors come from a woman between 25 and 40 years old with Graves' hyperthyroidism.

V usage is TRBV10-3 and J usage is TRBJ2-5; 8 nucleotides agree with TRBD1. The trim removed 5 bases at V and 5 bases at J, leaving 4 bases unmatched. Germline lookup yields CDR1 ENHRY and CDR2 SYGVKD. The CDR3 sequence is 13 residues long. The CDR3 region has the DNA TGTGCCATCAGTTTAGACAGGGGTGAGACCCAGTACTTC. Its protein product is CAISLDRGETQYF.

This clonotype was seen ten or more times. This chain connects TRBV7-8 to TRBJ2-5, with 10 bases identical to TRBD2. J gave up 2 bases and V 4 bases, and 4 bases lay outside the gene matches. The CDR3 consists of 15 residues. The V gene's germline CDR1 is SGHVS and CDR2 FQNEAQ. As DNA, the CDR3 is TGTGCCAGCAGCTCACTAGCGGGGCAACAAGAGACCCAGTACTTC. Translated, it gives CASSSLAGQQETQYF.

This clonotype was seen a handful of times. The chain is built from TRBV2 and TRBJ1-5, with TRBD1 identical over 9 bases. This CDR3 spans 16 amino acids. Germline V gene sequence: CDR1 SNHLY, CDR2 FYNNEI. Trimming at V came to 5 bases and at J to 7 bases, leaving 12 bases not matched to a gene. The CDR3 DNA is TGTGCCAGCAGTCGCTCTCGGACAGGGGAGGAGCAGCCCCAGCATTTT. Translated, it gives CASSRSRTGEEQPQHF.

This clonotype turned up a few times. The rearrangement joins TRBV28 to TRBJ1-5; 7 bases line up with TRBD1. Germline V gene data show CDR1 as MDHEN and CDR2 as SYDVKM. The CDR3 contains 15 residues. V shed 4 bases, J shed 7 bases, and the junction held 10 bases outside the gene matches. The CDR3 loop reads CASSSNNRGRQPQHF. The CDR3 nucleotides read TGTGCCAGCAGTTCTAATAACAGGGGAAGACAGCCCCAGCATTTT.

Ten or more counts support this clonotype. This chain joins TRBV27 and TRBJ2-1; 9 bases align to TRBD2. The germline gives CDR1 MNHEY, CDR2 SMNVEV (reference sequence). The CDR3 sequence is 15 residues long. J was trimmed by 6 bases and V by 3 bases; bases with no gene match: 6. The CDR3 nucleotides are TGTGCCAGCAGTTTGGCGGGAGGGGTCCTCAATGAGCAGTTCTTC. Its protein is CASSLAGGVLNEQFF.

The rearrangement uses TRBV10-3 and TRBJ1-1, with a possible D match to TRBD1 (6 bases). Germline V gene data show CDR1 as ENHRY and CDR2 as SYGVKD. The V gene lost 2 bases and the J gene lost 0 bases, with 10 bases spanning the gap. The CDR3 has 15 amino acids. CDR3 sequence reads: CAISEVGQLNTEAFF. In DNA form, the CDR3 reads TGTGCCATCAGTGAGGTAGGACAGCTGAACACTGAAGCTTTCTTT.

This clonotype was counted between two and nine times. The chain uses TRBV20-1 and TRBJ2-2, with D perhaps TRBD2 (6 bases). Germline lookup yields CDR1 DFQATT and CDR2 SNEGSKA (reference sequence). The V end lost 3 bases, the J end lost 6 bases, and 11 bases lay between the germline ends. The CDR3 loop spans 13 amino acids. CDR3 residues: CSASRTGAGELFF. CDR3 DNA sequence: TGCAGTGCTAGCCGGACGGGAGCCGGGGAGCTGTTTTTT.

This clonotype was detected ten times or more. The gene calls are TRBV12-5 and TRBJ1-5, with 7 bases matching TRBD1. With 4 bases clipped from V and 2 bases from J, the junction kept 11 bases outside the gene matches. Germline-derived CDR1 and CDR2 are LGHNT and FRNRAP. The CDR3 length is 17 residues. This CDR3 is CASGSPDRAGGNQPQHF. The CDR3 DNA is TGTGCTAGTGGTTCGCCCGACAGGGCGGGTGGCAATCAGCCCCAGCATTTT.

The chain couples TRBV18 to TRBJ2-2; D may match TRBD1 or TRBD2 (5 bases each). Germline loops: CDR1 KGHSH, CDR2 LQKENI. V shed 6 bases and J shed 0 bases, with 17 bases lying between them. The length of the CDR3 is 17 residues. The CDR3 is CASSQRWGSSNTGELFF. The CDR3 DNA reads as TGTGCCAGCTCGCAGCGGTGGGGGTCTTCGAACACCGGGGAGCTGTTTTTT.

The rearrangement joins TRBV12-3 or TRBV12-4 to TRBJ2-7; D might be TRBD1 or TRBD2, each matching 5 bases. The V and J ends lost 5 bases and 2 bases respectively, with 13 bases between them. The CDR3 has 14 residues. CDR3: CASSPGPYPYEQYF. The CDR3 DNA is TGTGCCAGCAGTCCGGGACCGTACCCCTACGAGCAGTACTTC.

This clonotype was seen at least ten times. The chain recombines TRBV29-1 with TRBJ2-1, with D possibly being TRBD2 (6 bases). This CDR3 is 15 amino acids long. V dropped 0 bases and J dropped 8 bases, with 17 bases sitting between them. Germline CDR1 SQVTM, CDR2 ANQGSEA. The CDR3 coding sequence is TGCAGCGTTGAAGATTTGGAGGGAGTGTTTGATGAGCAGTTCTTC. Amino acid sequence: CSVEDLEGVFDEQFF.

This chain joins TRBV25-1 and TRBJ2-1; perhaps TRBD1 as D (6 bases). The CDR3 loop spans 14 amino acids. V was trimmed by 3 bases and J by 3 bases, leaving 9 bases between them. From germline, CDR1 is MGHDK and CDR2 SYGVNS. The CDR3 sequence: CASSDGGLYNEQFF. The CDR3 DNA reads as TGTGCCAGCAGTGATGGGGGCCTCTACAATGAGCAGTTCTTC. The entire variable domain, with the rest obtained from reference TRBV25-1 and TRBJ2-1, is as follows: EADIYQTPRYLVIGTGKKITLECSQTMGHDKMYWYQQDPGMELHLIHYSYGVNSTEKGDLSSESTVSRIRTEHFPLTLESARPSHTSQYLCASSDGGLYNEQFFGPGTRLTVL.

This clonotype appeared a few times. V and J are TRBV5-1 and TRBJ2-3; 13 nucleotides agree with TRBD2. CDR3 size: 16 residues. The germline V gene has CDR1 SGHRS and CDR2 YFSETQ. The junction had 9 bases not matched to a gene; V was cut back by 5 bases and J by 6 bases. Written as DNA, the CDR3 is TGCGCCAGCAGGCGAGGACTAGCGGGAGACATGGATACGCAGTATTTT. It codes for CASRRGLAGDMDTQYF.